Listed here are 11 T cell receptor beta chains from one sample, sequenced in a study of T cells after yellow fever vaccination. One entry per CDR3 protein results from TCRdb running MiXCR on the 5' RACE reads. Of around 550,000 distinct CDR3 sequences listed, roughly a fifth are singletons. Sequencing used PBMCs, obtained 15 days after the yellow fever booster vaccination. The source is a young man who received the YFV17D yellow fever vaccine.

V and J are TRBV29-1 and TRBJ1-1; D is ambiguous. Trimming took off 7 bases at V and 1 base at J, with 10 bases between the two ends. CDR1 and CDR2 (germline): SQVTM, ANQGSEA. The CDR3 covers 12 residues. The CDR3 DNA sequence: TGCAGCGCGTTCAGTCAGAACACTGAAGCTTTCTTT. This gives the protein CSAFSQNTEAFF.

The gene calls are TRBV9 and TRBJ2-7; D is uncertain. Germline V gives CDR1 SGDLS, CDR2 YYNGEE. Trimming took off 4 bases at V and 2 bases at J, with 16 bases between the two ends. This CDR3 spans 15 amino acids. The CDR3 sequence: CASSTTGQLAYEQYF. In DNA form, the CDR3 reads TGTGCCAGCAGCACGACCGGCCAGCTAGCCTACGAGCAGTACTTC.

In this sample, this clonotype turned up a few times. The chain links TRBV7-2 to TRBJ1-6; D not resolved. The V end was cut by 5 bases, the J end by 9 bases, with 14 bases between. Germline V gene sequence: CDR1 SGHTA, CDR2 FQGNSA. The CDR3 has 14 amino acids. The CDR3 DNA is TGTGCCAGCAGCCCGGGCACCCCGGGTTCACCCCTCCACTTT. Residues: CASSPGTPGSPLHF.

This clonotype was detected only a few times. The rearrangement joins TRBV20-1 to TRBJ2-6; possibly TRBD1 for D (6 bases). Trimming took 0 bases from V and 4 from J, leaving 19 bases between them. This CDR3 is built from 18 residues. Per the germline V gene, CDR1 is DFQATT and CDR2 is SNEGSKA (reference sequence). The DNA for the CDR3 is TGCAGTGCTAGAGATTATCAGGGGAGTTCATTGGGGGCCAACGTCCTGACTTTC. The encoded protein is CSARDYQGSSLGANVLTF.

The chain joins TRBV30 to TRBJ2-2, with 11 positions matching TRBD1. The CDR3 consists of 15 residues. The V gene end was trimmed by 5 bases and the J gene end by 7 bases; junction bases not matched to a gene: 9. Germline CDR1 GTSNPN, CDR2 SVGIG (reference sequence). The CDR3 region has the DNA TGTGCCTGGGCAACCGGGACAGGGGGTATCGGGGAGCTGTTTTTT. This codes for CAWATGTGGIGELFF.

The chain carries TRBV5-5 and TRBJ1-2; D is perhaps TRBD1 (5 bases). The CDR3 spans 14 residues. Germline V gene sequence: CDR1 SGHKS, CDR2 YYEKEE (reference sequence). The germline V and J ends were trimmed by 1 base and 5 bases, with 12 bases remaining between them. DNA for the CDR3: TGTGCCAGCAGCTTGTCCGTGGGACCTTATGGCTACACCTTC. Protein product: CASSLSVGPYGYTF.

This clonotype turned up a few times. J is TRBJ2-5 and V is TRBV20-1; 7 bases match TRBD1. Germline-derived CDR1 and CDR2 are DFQATT and SNEGSKA (reference sequence). V shed 0 bases and J 7 bases; nucleotides not matched to a gene: 5. CDR3 length: 13 residues. The CDR3 DNA reads TGCAGTGCTAGAGACCATACAGGGGCGACCCAGTACTTC. Translating it yields CSARDHTGATQYF.

This clonotype was picked up many times. The chain couples TRBV2 to TRBJ2-5, with no clear D. The CDR3 loop spans 14 amino acids. The ends were cut back, 6 bases at V and 2 bases at J, with 13 bases in the middle. CDR1 is SNHLY and CDR2 is FYNNEI in the germline V gene. CDR3 nucleotides: TGTGCCAGCAGCCCGGAGCTGTTTCAAGAGACCCAGTACTTC. It is translated as CASSPELFQETQYF.

This chain connects TRBV7-8 to TRBJ2-3, with TRBD2 identical over 10 bases. Germline lookup yields CDR1 SGHVS and CDR2 FQNEAQ. The J segment lost 6 bases and the V segment lost 2 bases, leaving 5 bases of the junction unmatched. CDR3 size: 15 residues. Written as DNA, the CDR3 is TGTGCCAGCAGCTTATGGCCTAGCGGGAGTGATACGCAGTATTTT. This codes for CASSLWPSGSDTQYF.

V and J are TRBV7-2 and TRBJ2-2; the D gene is possibly TRBD1 (6 bases). Germline V gene lookup returns CDR1 SGHTA and CDR2 FQGNSA. Trimming cost V 1 base and J 4 bases, with 16 bases left between them. The CDR3 sequence is 17 residues long. The CDR3 DNA sequence: TGTGCCAGCAGCTTAGTCGGCACTGGGGGCAGCACCGGGGAGCTGTTTTTT. This encodes CASSLVGTGGSTGELFF.

This clonotype occurred a few times. The V gene is TRBV10-3, the J gene TRBJ2-1; possibly TRBD2 for D (5 bases). V shed 3 bases and J shed 9 bases, with 9 bases lying between them. The CDR3 runs 12 residues. Germline V gene lookup returns CDR1 ENHRY and CDR2 SYGVKD. The DNA for the CDR3 is TGTGCCATCAGTGAAACTAGGACTGAGCAGTTCTTC. This encodes CAISETRTEQFF.